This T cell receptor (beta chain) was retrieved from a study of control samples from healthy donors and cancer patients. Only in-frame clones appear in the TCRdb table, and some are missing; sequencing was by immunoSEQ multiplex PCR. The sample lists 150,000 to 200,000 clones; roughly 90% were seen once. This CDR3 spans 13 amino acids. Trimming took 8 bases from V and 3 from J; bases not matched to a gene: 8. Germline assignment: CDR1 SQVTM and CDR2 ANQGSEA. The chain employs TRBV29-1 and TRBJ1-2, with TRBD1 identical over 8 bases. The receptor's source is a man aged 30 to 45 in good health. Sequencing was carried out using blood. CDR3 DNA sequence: TGCAGCATTGGACAGGGAGTTGACTATGGCTACACCTTC. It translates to CSIGQGVDYGYTF.